The source of this TCR beta chain is a study of neurological immune-mediated disorders. TCRdb called the 5' RACE reads again in MiXCR, with one record for every CDR3 protein. The sample shows some 100,000 distinct CDR3 sequences, about 13% of them seen only once. Study results and limitations: HTLV-1-associated myelopathy displayed the greatest TCR clonal expansion, and multiple sclerosis exhibited the smallest, lower than that of healthy controls.

This clonotype was seen ten or more times. The antigen remains undetermined. The V gene's germline CDR1 is SGHNT and CDR2 YENEEA. The CDR3 has 14 amino acids. The trim removed 5 bases at V and 9 bases at J, leaving 9 bases unmatched. The time point: longitudinal time-point 2. Material for sequencing was PBMCs. The J gene is TRBJ2-1, the V gene TRBV11-3; 8 nucleotides match TRBD2. The TCR was taken from a female donor with HTLV-1-associated myelopathy (HAM/TSP). The CDR3 loop reads CASSQRGGRGEQFF. In DNA form, the CDR3 reads TGTGCCAGCAGCCAACGGGGGGGCCGGGGTGAGCAGTTCTTC.